The present entry profiles one TCR beta chain with its context. This specimen belongs to a study of CXCR3-negative and CXCR3-positive naive CD8 T cells. From germline, CDR1 is MGHRA and CDR2 YSYEKL. There are 18 residues in the CDR3. Libraries were UMI-labeled 5' RACE TRB cDNA. TCRdb reprocessed the 5' RACE reads; each CDR3 protein has one entry and no DNA is given. This sample contains around 29,000 distinct CDR3 sequences. Specimen: memory CD8+ T cells from blood. The clonotype was recovered from a human donor in good health. Some clones in this sample may be carry-over from other donors' samples. The chain joins TRBV4-1 to TRBJ1-1; TCRdb calls TRBD1, which cannot be checked without DNA. The CDR3 here is CASSQDRTGTGDVTEAFF.